The source of this T cell receptor (beta chain) is a study of blood T cell repertoires in COVID-19. For the study at large: Sites in the United States, Italy and Spain provided acute and convalescent COVID-19 samples. T cells, B-cell-depleted T cells, or PBMCs supplied cDNA or gDNA.

The germline gives CDR1 LNHDA, CDR2 SQIVND (reference sequence). This CDR3 region has 15 residues. Trimming at V came to 4 bases and at J to 9 bases, leaving 12 bases not matched to a gene. Original handling: From reference gene primer amplification, estimates of nucleated cell counts were derived. Profiling relied on immunoSEQ multiplex PCR, and the TCRdb table lists in-frame clones only, not all of them. V, J and clone size derive from that table, while D and trimming were established from the DNA sequence. The sample has 200,000 to 250,000 clones, about nine tenths seen once. This clonotype originated in a man aged 70-80 years with acute or convalescent COVID-19. The sequenced material came from peripheral blood. V and J are TRBV19 and TRBJ1-1; 9 bases align to TRBD1. CDR3 amino acids: CASSTRLGQGIQAFF. DNA for the CDR3: TGTGCCAGTAGTACTAGACTGGGACAGGGAATCCAAGCTTTCTTT.